The 24 T cell receptor beta chains reported below all come from one sample, sequenced in a study of shared clonotypes between healthy human individuals. Profiled with immunoSEQ multiplex PCR; TCRdb holds only in-frame clones, not every one. Found here are over a million clones, around 82% of them singletons; the top ten hold approximately 0.5%. The sequenced material came from memory CD4+ T cells from PBMCs. As for subset: CD45RA-negative fraction. The source of these receptors is a young man in good health. Some clones in this sample may be carry-over from other donors' samples.

The V and J genes are TRBV5-1 and TRBJ2-3; TRBD1 might be the D (7 bases). The CDR3 totals 16 residues. Germline-derived CDR1 and CDR2 are SGHRS and YFSETQ. V dropped 0 bases and J dropped 3 bases, with 14 bases sitting between them. CDR3 sequence reads: CASSLVAGGRTDTQYF. DNA for the CDR3: TGCGCCAGCAGCTTGGTTGCAGGGGGGAGGACAGATACGCAGTATTTT.

About this clone: The same CDR3 also results from other DNA sequences found in this sample. This rearrangement joins TRBV15 to TRBJ1-5; a possible D gene is TRBD1 (5 bases). V was clipped by 0 bases and J by 7 bases, with 7 bases between them. This CDR3 is 13 amino acids long. Germline V gene lookup returns CDR1 LNHNV and CDR2 YYDKDF (reference sequence). This chain's CDR3 is CATSRDRGQPQHF. The CDR3 nucleotides are TGTGCCACCAGCAGAGATCGGGGGCAGCCCCAGCATTTT.

The chain combines TRBV7-8 with TRBJ2-7; 9 nucleotides agree with TRBD2. The length of the CDR3 is 16 residues. CDR1 and CDR2 (germline): SGHVS, FQNEAQ. After removal of 1 base from V and 2 bases from J, the junction contained 6 bases not matched to a gene. Here the CDR3 DNA reads TGTGCCAGCAGCTTAGAGTTGGCGGGAGGGCCCTACGAGCAGTACTTC. Protein: CASSLELAGGPYEQYF.

This clone was picked up one time. The chain has TRBV7-2 and TRBJ2-2; a weak D match, TRBD2 (6 bases). CDR3 length: 15 amino acids. Germline loops: CDR1 SGHTA, CDR2 FQGNSA. Trimming removed 4 bases from V and 3 bases from J, with 12 bases in between. CDR3 region: CASSSHGGDTGELFF. The CDR3 DNA sequence: TGTGCCAGCAGCTCCCACGGCGGGGACACCGGGGAGCTGTTTTTT.

The sample holds a few counts of this clone. The sample holds other DNA sequences that translate to the same CDR3. The chain uses TRBV29-1 and TRBJ1-2; TRBD1 matches 8 bases. Germline lookup yields CDR1 SQVTM and CDR2 ANQGSEA. CDR3 length: 13 amino acids. V lost 6 bases and J lost 4; bases outside the gene matches: 7. The CDR3, as DNA: TGCAGCGTGTCAGGGGGCGCGGGCTATGGCTACACCTTC. This codes for CSVSGGAGYGYTF.

The J gene is TRBJ1-1, the V gene TRBV5-6, with unresolved D. With 4 bases removed from V and 1 base from J, the gap between germline ends came to 11 bases. Germline V gene lookup returns CDR1 SGHDT and CDR2 YYEEEE. This CDR3 contains 14 residues. CDR3 sequence (DNA): TGTGCCAGCAGCCCCTTGGACCGGAACACTGAAGCTTTCTTT. Translation: CASSPLDRNTEAFF.

In its sample, this clone was seen a few times. The chain couples TRBV6-6 to TRBJ2-7, with TRBD1 matching over 8 bases. CDR3 size: 15 residues. The V gene's germline CDR1 is MNHNY and CDR2 SVGAGI (reference sequence). V gave up 0 bases and J gave up 7 bases; unmatched junction bases: 8. The CDR3 sequence: CASSYSGQGAWEQYF. The CDR3 DNA is TGTGCCAGCAGTTACTCTGGCCAGGGGGCCTGGGAGCAGTACTTC.

V usage is TRBV5-8 and J usage is TRBJ2-6, with D perhaps TRBD1 (5 bases). The CDR3 covers 15 residues. V was shortened by 4 bases and J by 0 bases, with 8 bases between the two germline ends. Germline CDR1 SGHTS, CDR2 YDEGEE. The CDR3 coding sequence is TGTGCCAGCAGCCTCCAGGGCTCTGGGGCCAACGTCCTGACTTTC. Protein sequence: CASSLQGSGANVLTF.

V gene TRBV6-1 combines with J gene TRBJ1-5; D uncertain. The CDR3 runs to 14 residues. Deletions cut 4 bases from V and 8 bases from J, with 15 bases between. CDR1 MNHNS and CDR2 SASEGT come from the germline V gene. The CDR3 spells CASSGGTAGEPQHF. The CDR3 DNA sequence: TGTGCCAGCAGTGGGGGTACGGCCGGGGAGCCCCAGCATTTT.

The chain combines TRBV2 with TRBJ2-3; a possible D gene is TRBD2 (5 bases). The CDR3 runs to 13 residues. Germline CDR1 is SNHLY and CDR2 is FYNNEI. V was pared by 1 base and J by 11 bases, with 13 bases between. In nucleotides, the CDR3 is TGTGCCAGCAGTGAAGACGATAGGACTTTGCAGTATTTT. This encodes CASSEDDRTLQYF.

The chain has TRBV2 and TRBJ1-5; D gene uncertain. V was trimmed by 7 bases and J by 1 base, leaving 11 bases between them. Germline loops: CDR1 SNHLY, CDR2 FYNNEI. The CDR3 extends over 14 amino acids. This CDR3 is CASKEVASNQPQHF. The CDR3, as DNA: TGTGCCAGCAAGGAGGTTGCGAGCAATCAGCCCCAGCATTTT.

Many counts were recorded for this clone. The chain uses TRBV5-1 and TRBJ1-1; perhaps TRBD1 as D (6 bases). This CDR3 contains 12 residues. Trimming left V 4 bases short and J 5 bases short, with 9 bases between. From germline, CDR1 is SGHRS and CDR2 YFSETQ. CDR3 DNA: TGCGCCAGCAGCGCAGGGGCGACTGAAGCTTTCTTT. This gives the protein CASSAGATEAFF.

V is TRBV5-6 and J is TRBJ2-5; D is undetermined. Germline CDR1 is SGHDT and CDR2 is YYEEEE. V was cut by 2 bases and J by 1 base, with 6 bases left in between. The CDR3 loop spans 13 amino acids. The CDR3 reads CASSLAFQETQYF. CDR3 DNA sequence: TGTGCCAGCAGCTTAGCGTTCCAAGAGACCCAGTACTTC.

V usage is TRBV28 and J usage is TRBJ2-1; TRBD2 matches 8 bases. Germline values: CDR1 MDHEN, CDR2 SYDVKM. V was clipped by 5 bases and J by 4 bases; unmatched bases: 10. The CDR3 is 16 amino acids. CDR3 sequence: CASSASLADRYNEQFF. The CDR3 DNA sequence: TGTGCCAGCAGTGCCTCACTAGCGGACCGTTACAATGAGCAGTTCTTC.

The chain has TRBV7-8 and TRBJ1-2; D remains ambiguous. Trimming shortened V by 0 bases and J by 4 bases, and 18 bases separated the two germline ends. Germline V gives CDR1 SGHVS, CDR2 FQNEAQ. The CDR3 extends over 17 amino acids. The CDR3, as DNA: TGTGCCAGCAGCTTAGCGGCTCGGCAGGAAGGAGCCTATGGCTACACCTTC. The encoded protein is CASSLAARQEGAYGYTF.

This clone has just one count. The chain links TRBV6-5 to TRBJ1-1, with no clear D. Trimming took off 0 bases at V and 3 bases at J, with 14 bases between the two ends. The CDR3 length is 16 residues. In germline, CDR1 is MNHEY, CDR2 SVGAGI. CDR3 protein: CASSYSRRAVDTEAFF. DNA of the CDR3: TGTGCCAGCAGTTACTCGAGACGGGCGGTAGACACTGAAGCTTTCTTT.

The chain couples TRBV28 to TRBJ1-1; no clear D. Between the trimmed V and J ends, which lost 3 bases and 4 bases, there was a span of 6 bases. The CDR3 has 12 residues. Germline CDR1 reads MDHEN; CDR2 reads SYDVKM. The CDR3, as DNA: TGTGCCAGCAGTTTCGGTAGCACTGAAGCTTTCTTT. As protein: CASSFGSTEAFF.

This clone was picked up a small number of times. This chain joins TRBV6-5 and TRBJ1-2; 7 bases are a match to TRBD1. The CDR3 has 14 residues. Per germline, CDR1 MNHEY and CDR2 SVGAGI. V trimming: 6 bases; J trimming: 7 bases; junction bases outside the gene matches: 11. CDR3 residues: CASRRHRGTAGYTF. The CDR3 nucleotides read TGTGCCAGCAGGCGACACAGAGGGACAGCTGGCTACACCTTC.

The chain recombines TRBV29-1 with TRBJ2-5, with D possibly TRBD1 on 6 matching bases. Per germline, CDR1 SQVTM and CDR2 ANQGSEA. CDR3 length: 12 amino acids. V lost 7 bases and J 5 bases, leaving 14 bases between the germline ends. CDR3: CSAVPGEETQYF. The CDR3 nucleotides read TGCAGCGCCGTCCCAGGGGAGGAGACCCAGTACTTC.

This CDR3 is CASRTAPVGTEAFF. CDR3 DNA: TGTGCCAGCAGAACGGCCCCAGTCGGCACTGAAGCTTTCTTT. This chain joins TRBV11-2 and TRBJ1-1; D is ambiguous. Germline CDR1 is SGHAT and CDR2 is FQNNGV. The CDR3 consists of 14 residues. V was clipped by 6 bases and J by 4 bases, with 15 bases between them.

The genes are TRBV7-2 and TRBJ2-5, with D unresolved. The germline V gene has CDR1 SGHTA and CDR2 FQGNSA. The V gene lost 5 bases and the J gene lost 7 bases, with 17 bases spanning the gap. This CDR3 is built from 14 residues. The CDR3: CASSITRALVTQYF. The CDR3 region has the DNA TGTGCCAGCAGCATCACCCGGGCCCTGGTGACCCAGTACTTC. Full variable domain (missing parts from reference TRBV7-2 and TRBJ2-5): GAGVSQSPSNKVTEKGKDVELRCDPISGHTALYWYRQSLGQGLEFLIYFQGNSAPDKSGLPSDRFSAERTGGSVSTLTIQRTQQEDSAVYLCASSITRALVTQYFGPGTRLLVL.

This clone was counted many times. V is TRBV5-1 and J is TRBJ2-5, with 10 positions matching TRBD1. This CDR3 contains 14 residues. The V gene's germline CDR1 is SGHRS and CDR2 YFSETQ. Germline trimming cut 3 bases from V and 6 bases from J; bases unmatched to any gene: 5. The CDR3 region is CASSSGQGIQTQYF. The CDR3 nucleotides are TGCGCCAGCAGCTCGGGACAGGGGATTCAGACCCAGTACTTC.

The rearrangement uses TRBV15 and TRBJ1-4; D is unresolved. Germline values: CDR1 LNHNV, CDR2 YYDKDF (reference sequence). The V end lost 0 bases, the J end lost 8 bases, and 16 bases lay between the germline ends. The CDR3 loop spans 16 amino acids. The CDR3 region has the DNA TGTGCCACCAGCAGAGATTTTGGCCAGGCGAACGAAAAACTGTTTTTT. Its protein is CATSRDFGQANEKLFF.

The chain combines TRBV7-2 with TRBJ2-1, with D unclear. This CDR3 has 14 amino acids. Germline V gene sequence: CDR1 SGHTA, CDR2 FQGNSA. V lost 3 bases, J lost 2 bases, and 8 bases lay in between. The CDR3 is CASSFAQAYNEQFF. CDR3 bases: TGTGCCAGCAGCTTTGCGCAAGCCTACAATGAGCAGTTCTTC.